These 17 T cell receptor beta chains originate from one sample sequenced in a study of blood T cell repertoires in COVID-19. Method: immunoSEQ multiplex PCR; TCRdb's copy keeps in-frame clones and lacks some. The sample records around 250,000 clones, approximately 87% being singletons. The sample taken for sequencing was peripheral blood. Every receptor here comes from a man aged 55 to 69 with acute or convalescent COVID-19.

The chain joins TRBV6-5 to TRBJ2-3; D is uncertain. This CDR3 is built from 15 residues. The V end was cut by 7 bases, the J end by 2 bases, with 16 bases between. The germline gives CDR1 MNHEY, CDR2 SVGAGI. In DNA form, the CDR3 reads TGTGCCAGCACCATACTCCCTATTAACACAGATACGCAGTATTTT. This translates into CASTILPINTDTQYF.

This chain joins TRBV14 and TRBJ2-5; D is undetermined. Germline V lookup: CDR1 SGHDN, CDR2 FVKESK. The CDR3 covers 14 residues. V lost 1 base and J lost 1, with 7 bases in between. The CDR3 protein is CASSQGGSQETQYF. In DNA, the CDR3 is TGTGCCAGCAGCCAAGGTGGCAGCCAAGAGACCCAGTACTTC.

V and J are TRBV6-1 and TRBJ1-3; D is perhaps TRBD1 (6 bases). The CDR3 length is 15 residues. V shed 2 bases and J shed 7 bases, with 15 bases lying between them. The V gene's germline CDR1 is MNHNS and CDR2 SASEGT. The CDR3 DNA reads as TGTGCCAGCAGTGAAATGGGGGCGGTTCGTAACACCATATATTTT. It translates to CASSEMGAVRNTIYF.

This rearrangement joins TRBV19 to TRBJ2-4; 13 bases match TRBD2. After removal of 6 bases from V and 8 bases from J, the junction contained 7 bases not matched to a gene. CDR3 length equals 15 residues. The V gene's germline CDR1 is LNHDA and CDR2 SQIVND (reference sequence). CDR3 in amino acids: CASSLTGLAGYIQYF. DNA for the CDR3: TGTGCCAGTAGCCTGACGGGACTAGCGGGATACATTCAGTACTTC. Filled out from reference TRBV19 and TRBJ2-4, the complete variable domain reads DGGITQSPKYLFRKEGQNVTLSCEQNLNHDAMYWYRQDPGQGLRLIYYSQIVNDFQKGDIAEGYSVSREKKESFPLTVTSAQKNPTAFYLCASSLTGLAGYIQYFGAGTRLSVL.

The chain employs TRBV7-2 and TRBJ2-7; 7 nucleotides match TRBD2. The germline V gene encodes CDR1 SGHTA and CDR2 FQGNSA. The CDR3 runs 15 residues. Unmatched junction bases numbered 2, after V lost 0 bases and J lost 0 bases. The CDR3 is CASSLAGTISYEQYF. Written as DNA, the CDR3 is TGTGCCAGCAGCTTAGCCGGGACTATCTCCTACGAGCAGTACTTC.

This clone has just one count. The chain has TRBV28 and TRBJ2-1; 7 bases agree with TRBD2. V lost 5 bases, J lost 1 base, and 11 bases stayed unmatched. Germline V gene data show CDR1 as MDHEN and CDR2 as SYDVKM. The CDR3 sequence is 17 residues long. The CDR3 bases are TGTGCCAGCAGTCCCTGGGACTCCGGGGGGTCCTACAATGAGCAGTTCTTC. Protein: CASSPWDSGGSYNEQFF.

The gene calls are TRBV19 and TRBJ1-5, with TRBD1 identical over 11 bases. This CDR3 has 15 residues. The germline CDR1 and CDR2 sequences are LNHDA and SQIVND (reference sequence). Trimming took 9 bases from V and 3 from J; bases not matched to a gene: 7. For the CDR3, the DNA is TGTGCCAGCCGGACAGGGGGCCAAAACAATCAGCCCCAGCATTTT. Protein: CASRTGGQNNQPQHF.

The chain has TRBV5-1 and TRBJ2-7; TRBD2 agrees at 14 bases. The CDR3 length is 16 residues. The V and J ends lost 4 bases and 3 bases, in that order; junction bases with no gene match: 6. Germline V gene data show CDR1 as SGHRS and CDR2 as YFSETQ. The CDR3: CASSTGTSGRFYEQYF. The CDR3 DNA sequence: TGCGCCAGCAGCACGGGGACTAGCGGGAGATTCTACGAGCAGTACTTC.

In DNA form, the CDR3 reads TGTGCCAGCAGCTTGAGACAGGGAGCAACTAATGAAAAACTGTTTTTT. Amino acid sequence: CASSLRQGATNEKLFF. The chain recombines TRBV5-5 with TRBJ1-4, with 7 nucleotides matching TRBD1. Per the germline V gene, CDR1 is SGHKS and CDR2 is YYEKEE (reference sequence). The trim removed 1 base at V and 0 bases at J, leaving 3 bases unmatched. The CDR3 has 16 amino acids.

The CDR3 sequence: CASSPTNYRGSHQPQHF. DNA for the CDR3: TGTGCCAGCAGTCCCACCAATTACAGGGGGTCCCATCAGCCCCAGCATTTT. The chain couples TRBV28 to TRBJ1-5; 8 bases are shared with TRBD1. The ends lost 5 bases at V and 5 bases at J; junction bases unmatched: 14. Germline lookup yields CDR1 MDHEN and CDR2 SYDVKM. CDR3 size: 17 residues.

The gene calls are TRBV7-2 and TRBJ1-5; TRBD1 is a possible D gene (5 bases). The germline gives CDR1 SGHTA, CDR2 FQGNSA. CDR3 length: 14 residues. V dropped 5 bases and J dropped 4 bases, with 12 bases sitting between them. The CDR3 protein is CASSRDRTNQPQHF. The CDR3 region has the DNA TGTGCCAGCAGCCGTGACAGAACAAATCAGCCCCAGCATTTT. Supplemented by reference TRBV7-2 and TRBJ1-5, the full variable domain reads GAGVSQSPSNKVTEKGKDVELRCDPISGHTALYWYRQSLGQGLEFLIYFQGNSAPDKSGLPSDRFSAERTGGSVSTLTIQRTQQEDSAVYLCASSRDRTNQPQHFGDGTRLSIL.

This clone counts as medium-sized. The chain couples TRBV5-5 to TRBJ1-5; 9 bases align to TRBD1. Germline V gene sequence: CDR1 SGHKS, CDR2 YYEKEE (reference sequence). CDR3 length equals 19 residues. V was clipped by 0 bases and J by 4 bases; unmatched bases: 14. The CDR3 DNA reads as TGTGCCAGCAGCTTGGTACCGATGGGGGGACAGGGCAGTAATCAGCCCCAGCATTTT. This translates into CASSLVPMGGQGSNQPQHF.

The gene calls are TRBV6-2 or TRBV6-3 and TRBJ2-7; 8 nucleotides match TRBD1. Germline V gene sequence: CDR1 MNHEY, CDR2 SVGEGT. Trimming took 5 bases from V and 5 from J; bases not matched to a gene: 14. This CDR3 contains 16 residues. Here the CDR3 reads CASSHHPGGAEDEQYF. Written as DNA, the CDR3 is TGTGCCAGCAGTCACCACCCAGGGGGCGCCGAGGACGAGCAGTACTTC.

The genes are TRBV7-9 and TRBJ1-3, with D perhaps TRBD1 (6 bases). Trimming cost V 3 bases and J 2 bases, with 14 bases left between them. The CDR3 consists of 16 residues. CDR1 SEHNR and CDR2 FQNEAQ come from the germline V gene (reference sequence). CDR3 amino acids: CASSLRGGLAGNTIYF. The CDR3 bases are TGTGCCAGCAGCTTGAGGGGGGGATTGGCTGGAAACACCATATATTTT.

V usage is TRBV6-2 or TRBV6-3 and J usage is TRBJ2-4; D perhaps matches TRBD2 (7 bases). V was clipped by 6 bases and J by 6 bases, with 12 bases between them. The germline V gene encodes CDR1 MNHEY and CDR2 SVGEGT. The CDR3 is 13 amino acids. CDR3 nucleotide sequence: TGTGCCAGCAGCGGACAGCGGGGAAACATTCAGTACTTC. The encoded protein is CASSGQRGNIQYF.

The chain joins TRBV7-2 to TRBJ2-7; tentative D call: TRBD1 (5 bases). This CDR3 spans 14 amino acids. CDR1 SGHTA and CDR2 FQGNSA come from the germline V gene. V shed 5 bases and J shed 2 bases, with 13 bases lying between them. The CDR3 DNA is TGTGCCAGCAGCCAGGGTCCACCCCCCTACGAGCAGTACTTC. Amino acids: CASSQGPPPYEQYF.

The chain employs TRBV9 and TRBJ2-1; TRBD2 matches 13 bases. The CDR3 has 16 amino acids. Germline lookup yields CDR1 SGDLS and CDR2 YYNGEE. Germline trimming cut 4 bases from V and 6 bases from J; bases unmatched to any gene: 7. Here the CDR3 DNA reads TGTGCCAGCAGCCCACTAGCGGGAGGGCCGTCCAATGAGCAGTTCTTC. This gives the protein CASSPLAGGPSNEQFF.